This is a list of T cell receptor beta chains from one sample in a study of blood T cell repertoires in COVID-19. Sequenced by immunoSEQ multiplex PCR; TCRdb stores in-frame clones only, minus some. The sample contains about 110,000 clones, about 90% of which appear only once. The sample comprised peripheral blood. These receptors originate from a human donor in a cohort sampled during active COVID-19. Each CDR3 is given with its conserved first and last residue. The D gene is left open where the match is weak. Only part of the rows carry a size: once, few, many, or a class if the clone is expanded.

j_call v_call d_call clone_size cdr3_aa cdr3_nt
TRBJ2-2 TRBV5-1 TRBD2 NA CASSFPGTSGILAGELFF TGCGCCAGCAGCTTCCCCGGGACTAGCGGGATCCTCGCCGGGGAGCTGTTTTTT
TRBJ1-1 TRBV6-5 NA NA CASSYSGTGGTEAFF TGTGCCAGCAGTTACTCGGGGACCGGAGGGACTGAAGCTTTCTTT
TRBJ2-7 TRBV6-5 TRBD1 NA CASSYRTGLSYEQYF TGTGCCAGCAGTTACAGGACAGGCCTCTCCTACGAGCAGTACTTC
TRBJ2-7 TRBV7-2 TRBD1 NA CASSLSQGVGEQYF TGTGCCAGCAGCTTATCTCAGGGGGTGGGGGAGCAGTACTTC
TRBJ2-1 TRBV15 TRBD2 NA CATSRQTSGYNEQFF TGTGCCACCAGCAGACAAACTAGCGGGTACAATGAGCAGTTCTTC
TRBJ1-2 TRBV2 NA NA CASSEGDWPYGYTF TGTGCCAGCAGTGAAGGCGACTGGCCCTATGGCTACACCTTC
TRBJ2-3 TRBV24-1 TRBD1 NA CATEGQGTDTQYF TGTGCCACCGAGGGACAGGGCACAGATACGCAGTATTTT
TRBJ1-2 TRBV7-3 NA NA CASSLKGPQGYGYTF TGTGCCAGCAGCTTAAAGGGCCCTCAGGGGTATGGCTACACCTTC
TRBJ1-4 TRBV24-1 TRBD1 NA CATSDRTGKEKLFF TGTGCCACCAGTGATCGGACAGGGAAGGAAAAACTGTTTTTT
TRBJ1-1 TRBV28 NA NA CASSQPLHRNTEAFF TGTGCCAGCAGTCAACCTCTCCACAGGAACACTGAAGCTTTCTTT
TRBJ2-3 TRBV5-1 TRBD2 few CASSFTGGFADTQYF TGCGCCAGCAGCTTTACGGGGGGTTTTGCAGATACGCAGTATTTT
TRBJ1-3 TRBV11-2 TRBD1 NA CASQGVGNTIYF TGTGCCAGCCAGGGGGTTGGAAACACCATATATTTT
TRBJ2-3 TRBV6-5 TRBD2 NA CASRVGLARPDTQYF TGTGCCAGCAGGGTTGGACTAGCACGCCCAGATACGCAGTATTTT
TRBJ1-5 TRBV7-8 TRBD1 few CASSPGQFSNQPQHF TGTGCCAGCAGCCCGGGACAGTTTAGCAATCAGCCCCAGCATTTT
TRBJ1-2 TRBV6-6 NA NA CASSYSSSGTNYGYTF TGTGCCAGCAGTTACTCGTCATCAGGGACTAACTATGGCTACACCTTC
TRBJ2-3 TRBV9 TRBD2 NA CASSTSGRAADTQYF TGTGCCAGCAGCACTAGCGGGAGGGCGGCAGATACGCAGTATTTT
TRBJ2-7 TRBV19 NA NA CASSVSVGPAEQYF TGTGCCAGTAGTGTCTCTGTGGGGCCGGCCGAGCAGTACTTC
TRBJ2-1 TRBV19 NA NA CASSISLFYNEQFF TGTGCCAGTAGTATATCACTCTTTTACAATGAGCAGTTCTTC
TRBJ1-1 TRBV7-9 NA once CASSQDRNTEAFF TGTGCCAGCAGCCAGGACAGGAACACTGAAGCTTTCTTT